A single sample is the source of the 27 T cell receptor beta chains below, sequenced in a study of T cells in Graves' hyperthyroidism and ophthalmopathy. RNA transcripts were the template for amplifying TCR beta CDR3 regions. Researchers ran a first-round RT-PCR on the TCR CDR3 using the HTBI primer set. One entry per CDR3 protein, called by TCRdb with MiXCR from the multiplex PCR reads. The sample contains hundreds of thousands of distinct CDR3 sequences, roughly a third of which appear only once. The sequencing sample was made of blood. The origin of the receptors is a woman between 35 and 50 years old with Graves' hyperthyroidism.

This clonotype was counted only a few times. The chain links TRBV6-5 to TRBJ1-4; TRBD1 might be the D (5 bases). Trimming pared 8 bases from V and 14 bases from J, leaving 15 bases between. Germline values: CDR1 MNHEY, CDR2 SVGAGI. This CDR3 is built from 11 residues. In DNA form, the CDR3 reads TGTGCCAGCTCACTGGGACGGGTCCTGTTTTTT. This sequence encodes CASSLGRVLFF.

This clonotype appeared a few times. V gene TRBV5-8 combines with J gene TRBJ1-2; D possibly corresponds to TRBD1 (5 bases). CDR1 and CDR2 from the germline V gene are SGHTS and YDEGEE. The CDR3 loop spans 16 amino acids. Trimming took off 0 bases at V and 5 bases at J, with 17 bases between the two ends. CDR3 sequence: CASSLVRDGSPYGYTF. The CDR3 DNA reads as TGTGCCAGCAGCTTGGTTAGGGACGGTTCTCCTTATGGCTACACCTTC.

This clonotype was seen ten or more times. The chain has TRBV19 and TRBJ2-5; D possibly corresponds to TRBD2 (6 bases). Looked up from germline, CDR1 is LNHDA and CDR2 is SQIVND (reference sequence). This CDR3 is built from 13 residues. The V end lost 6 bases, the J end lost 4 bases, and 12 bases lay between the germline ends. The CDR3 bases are TGTGCCAGTAGCCGGGAGCTGGGAGAGACCCAGTACTTC. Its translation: CASSRELGETQYF.

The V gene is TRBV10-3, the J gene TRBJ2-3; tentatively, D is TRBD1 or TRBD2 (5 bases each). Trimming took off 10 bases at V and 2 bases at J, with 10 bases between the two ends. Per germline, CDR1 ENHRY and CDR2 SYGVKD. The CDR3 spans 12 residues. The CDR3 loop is CATGTNTDTQYF. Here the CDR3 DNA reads TGTGCCACCGGGACCAACACAGATACGCAGTATTTT.

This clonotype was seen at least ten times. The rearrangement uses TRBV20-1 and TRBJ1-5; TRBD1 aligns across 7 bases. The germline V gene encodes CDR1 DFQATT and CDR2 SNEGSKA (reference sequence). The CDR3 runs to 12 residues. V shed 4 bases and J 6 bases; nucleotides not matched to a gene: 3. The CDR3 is CSATQGGQPQHF. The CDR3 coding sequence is TGCAGTGCTACTCAGGGGGGTCAGCCCCAGCATTTT.

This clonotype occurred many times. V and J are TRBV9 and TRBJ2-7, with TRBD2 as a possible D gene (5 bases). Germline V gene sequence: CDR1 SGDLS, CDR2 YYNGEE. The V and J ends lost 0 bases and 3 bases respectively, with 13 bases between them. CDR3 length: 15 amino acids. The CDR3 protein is CASSVGNGDIYEQYF. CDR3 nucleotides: TGTGCCAGCAGCGTAGGAAACGGGGATATCTACGAGCAGTACTTC.

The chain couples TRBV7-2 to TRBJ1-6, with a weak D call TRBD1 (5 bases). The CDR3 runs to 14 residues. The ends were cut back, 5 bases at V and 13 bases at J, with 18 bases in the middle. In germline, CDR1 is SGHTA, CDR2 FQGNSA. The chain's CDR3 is CASSPQGMSEPLHF. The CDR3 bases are TGTGCCAGCAGCCCGCAGGGTATGAGTGAGCCCCTCCACTTT.

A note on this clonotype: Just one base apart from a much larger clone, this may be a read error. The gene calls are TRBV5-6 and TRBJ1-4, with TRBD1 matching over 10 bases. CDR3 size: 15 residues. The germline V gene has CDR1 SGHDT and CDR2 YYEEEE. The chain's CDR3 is CANSRKTGGNEKLFF. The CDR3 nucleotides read TGTGCCAACAGCCGAAAGACAGGGGGCAATGAAAAACTGTTTTTT. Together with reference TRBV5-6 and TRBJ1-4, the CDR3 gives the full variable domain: DAGVTQSPTHLIKTRGQQVTLRCSPKSGHDTVSWYQQALGQGPQFIFQYYEEEERQRGNFPDRFSGHQFPNYSSELNVNALLLGDSALYLCANSRKTGGNEKLFFGSGTQLSVL.

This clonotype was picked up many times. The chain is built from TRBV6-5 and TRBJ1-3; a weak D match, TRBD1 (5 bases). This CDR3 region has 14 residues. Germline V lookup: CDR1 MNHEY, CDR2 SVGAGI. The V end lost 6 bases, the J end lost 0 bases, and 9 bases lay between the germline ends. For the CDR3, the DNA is TGTGCCAGCAGCTACGACAGCTCTGGAAACACCATATATTTT. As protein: CASSYDSSGNTIYF.

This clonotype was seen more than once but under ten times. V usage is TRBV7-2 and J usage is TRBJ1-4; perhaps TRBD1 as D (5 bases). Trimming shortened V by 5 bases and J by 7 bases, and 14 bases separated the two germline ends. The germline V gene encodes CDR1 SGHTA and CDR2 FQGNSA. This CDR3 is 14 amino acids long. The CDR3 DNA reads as TGTGCCAGCAGCCGAGCGGAGGGGAGTGAAAAACTGTTTTTT. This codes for CASSRAEGSEKLFF. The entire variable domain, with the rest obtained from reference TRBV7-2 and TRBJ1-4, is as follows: GAGVSQSPSNKVTEKGKDVELRCDPISGHTALYWYRQSLGQGLEFLIYFQGNSAPDKSGLPSDRFSAERTGGSVSTLTIQRTQQEDSAVYLCASSRAEGSEKLFFGSGTQLSVL.

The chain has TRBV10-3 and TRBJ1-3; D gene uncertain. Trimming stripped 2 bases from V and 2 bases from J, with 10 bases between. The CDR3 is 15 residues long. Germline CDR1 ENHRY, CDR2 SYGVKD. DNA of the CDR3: TGTGCCATCAGTGAGGTGGCAGATCCTGGAAACACCATATATTTT. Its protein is CAISEVADPGNTIYF.

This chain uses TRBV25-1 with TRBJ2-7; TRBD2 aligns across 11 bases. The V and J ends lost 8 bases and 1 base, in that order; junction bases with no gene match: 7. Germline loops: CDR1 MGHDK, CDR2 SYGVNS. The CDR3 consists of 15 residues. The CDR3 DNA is TGTGCCAGCCAAGATCGACTAGCGGGATCCTACGAGCAGTACTTC. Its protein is CASQDRLAGSYEQYF.

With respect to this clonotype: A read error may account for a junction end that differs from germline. CDR3: CASSLVGTIFSNQPQHF. CDR3 nucleotides: TGCGCCAGCAGTTTGGTCGGGACAATCTTTAGCAATCAGCCCCAGCATTTT. The rearrangement joins TRBV5-1 to TRBJ1-5; D is possibly TRBD1 (6 bases). The CDR3 covers 17 residues. CDR1 is SGHRS, CDR2 YFSETQ, per germline.

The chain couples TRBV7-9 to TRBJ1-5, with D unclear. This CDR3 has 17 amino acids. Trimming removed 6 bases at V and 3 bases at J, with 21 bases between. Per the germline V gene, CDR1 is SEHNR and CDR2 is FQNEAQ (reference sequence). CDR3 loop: CASSLRAYRALNQPQHF. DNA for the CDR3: TGTGCCAGCAGTTTAAGGGCTTACCGGGCCCTCAATCAGCCCCAGCATTTT.

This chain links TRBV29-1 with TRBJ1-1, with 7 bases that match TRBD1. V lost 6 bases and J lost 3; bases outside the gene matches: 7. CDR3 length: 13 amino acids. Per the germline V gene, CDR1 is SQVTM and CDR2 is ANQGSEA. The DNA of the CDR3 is TGCAGCGTAGACAGGGATTTGGACACTGAAGCTTTCTTT. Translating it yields CSVDRDLDTEAFF.

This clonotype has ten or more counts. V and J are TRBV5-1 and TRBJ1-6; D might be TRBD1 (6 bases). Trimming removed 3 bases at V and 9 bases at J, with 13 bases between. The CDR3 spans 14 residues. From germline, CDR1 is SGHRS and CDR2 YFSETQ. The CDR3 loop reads CASSSGARVSPLHF. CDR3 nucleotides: TGCGCCAGCAGCTCGGGGGCGCGGGTTTCACCCCTCCACTTT.

In nucleotides, the CDR3 is TGTGCCAGCAGCTTCGCGGGGGGCCTCACGCGCACAGATACGCAGTATTTT. This encodes CASSFAGGLTRTDTQYF. The chain employs TRBV7-2 and TRBJ2-3; 8 bases align to TRBD2. V trimming: 3 bases; J trimming: 1 base; junction bases outside the gene matches: 9. The CDR3 runs 17 residues. Germline values: CDR1 SGHTA, CDR2 FQGNSA.

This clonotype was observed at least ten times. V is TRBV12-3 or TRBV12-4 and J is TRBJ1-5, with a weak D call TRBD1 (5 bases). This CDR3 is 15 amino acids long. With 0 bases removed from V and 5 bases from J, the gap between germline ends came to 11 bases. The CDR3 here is CASSLAGEGYQPQHF. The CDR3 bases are TGTGCCAGCAGTTTAGCGGGGGAGGGGTATCAGCCCCAGCATTTT.

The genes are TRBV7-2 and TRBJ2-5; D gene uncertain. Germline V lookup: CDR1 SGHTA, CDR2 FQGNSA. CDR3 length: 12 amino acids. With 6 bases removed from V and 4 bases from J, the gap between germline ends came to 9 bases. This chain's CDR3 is CASRLGVETQYF. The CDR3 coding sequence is TGTGCCAGCAGGCTCGGTGTAGAGACCCAGTACTTC.

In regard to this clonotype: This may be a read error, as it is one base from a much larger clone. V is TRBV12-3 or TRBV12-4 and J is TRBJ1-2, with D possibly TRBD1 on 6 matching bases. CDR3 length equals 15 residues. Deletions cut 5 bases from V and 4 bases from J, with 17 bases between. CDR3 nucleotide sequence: TGTGCCAGCAGTGCACAGGGAAGGAAAGGCTATGGCTACACCTTC. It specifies CASSAQGRKGYGYTF.

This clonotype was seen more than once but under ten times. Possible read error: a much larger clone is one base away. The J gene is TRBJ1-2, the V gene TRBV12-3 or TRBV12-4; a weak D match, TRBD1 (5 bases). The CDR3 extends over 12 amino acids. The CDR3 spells CASSFRRDGYPF. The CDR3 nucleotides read TGTGCCAGCAGTTTCCGCAGGGACGGCTACCCCTTC.

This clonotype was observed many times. The CDR3 loop reads CASSQNRDQPQHF. The CDR3 nucleotides read TGTGCCAGCAGCCAAAACAGGGATCAGCCCCAGCATTTT. This chain connects TRBV7-2 to TRBJ1-5, with a possible D match to TRBD1 (6 bases). The length of the CDR3 is 13 residues. V was cut by 5 bases and J by 5 bases, with 10 bases left in between. CDR1 and CDR2 (germline): SGHTA, FQGNSA.

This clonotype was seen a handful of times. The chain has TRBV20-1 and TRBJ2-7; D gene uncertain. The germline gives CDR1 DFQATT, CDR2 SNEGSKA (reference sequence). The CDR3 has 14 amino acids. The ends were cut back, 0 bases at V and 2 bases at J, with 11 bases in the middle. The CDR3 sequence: CSARDTSVTYEQYF. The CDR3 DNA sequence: TGCAGTGCTAGAGATACGAGCGTGACCTACGAGCAGTACTTC.

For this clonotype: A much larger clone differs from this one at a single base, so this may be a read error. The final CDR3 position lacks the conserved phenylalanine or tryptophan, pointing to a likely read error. The CDR3 DNA reads as TGTGCCAGCAGTTTCCAAGGGTCGGGGCCCCAGCATGTT. Translating it yields CASSFQGSGPQHV. The chain combines TRBV12-3 or TRBV12-4 with TRBJ1-5, with D uncertain. The V and J ends lost 3 bases and 9 bases respectively, with 12 bases between them. The CDR3 totals 13 residues.

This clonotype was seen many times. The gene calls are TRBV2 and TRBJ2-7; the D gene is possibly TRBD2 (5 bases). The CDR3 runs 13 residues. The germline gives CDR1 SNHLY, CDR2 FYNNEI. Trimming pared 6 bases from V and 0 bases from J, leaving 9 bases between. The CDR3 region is CASSAGSSYEQYF. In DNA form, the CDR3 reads TGTGCCAGCAGCGCGGGTAGCTCCTACGAGCAGTACTTC.

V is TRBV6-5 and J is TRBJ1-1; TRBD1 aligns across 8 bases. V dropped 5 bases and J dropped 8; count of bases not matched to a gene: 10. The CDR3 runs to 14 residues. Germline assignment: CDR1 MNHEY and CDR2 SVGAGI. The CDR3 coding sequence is TGTGCCAGCAGTGTTACCTTCGGACAGGGAGAAGCTTTCTTT. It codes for CASSVTFGQGEAFF.

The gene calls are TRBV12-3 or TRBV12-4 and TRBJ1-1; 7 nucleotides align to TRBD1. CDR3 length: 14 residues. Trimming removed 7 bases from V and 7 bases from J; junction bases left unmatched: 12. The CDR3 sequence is CASKLRQGGGEAFF. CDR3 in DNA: TGTGCCAGCAAGCTTCGACAGGGCGGGGGTGAAGCTTTCTTT.